The clone carrying this T cell receptor beta chain was counted between two and nine times. The junction and the germline gene differ at one end; a read error may be behind it. Time point given: sample taken at primary tumor resection. Sequencing was performed on whole RNA extracted from tumor and nontumor lung tissue, or from frozen PBMC, and the material was left unsorted. The donor group consisted of roughly 70 patients who had untreated, early-stage non-small cell lung cancer. This sample is drawn from a study of spatial heterogeneity in lung cancer. Via MiXCR, TCRdb re-called the 5' RACE reads, giving one row per CDR3 protein. The data hold 7,000 or so distinct CDR3 sequences, with about 19% observed a single time. Germline lookup yields CDR1 MDHEN and CDR2 SYDVKM. This CDR3 has 12 residues.

This TCR derives from a female donor with early-stage non-small cell lung cancer. The chain combines TRBV28 with TRBJ2-7; perhaps TRBD2 as D (7 bases). The material sequenced was PBMCs, taken at surgery. CDR3 protein: CASSSTGRLAHF. CDR3 DNA: TGTGCCAGCAGTAGCACAGGGAGACTAGCCCACTTC.